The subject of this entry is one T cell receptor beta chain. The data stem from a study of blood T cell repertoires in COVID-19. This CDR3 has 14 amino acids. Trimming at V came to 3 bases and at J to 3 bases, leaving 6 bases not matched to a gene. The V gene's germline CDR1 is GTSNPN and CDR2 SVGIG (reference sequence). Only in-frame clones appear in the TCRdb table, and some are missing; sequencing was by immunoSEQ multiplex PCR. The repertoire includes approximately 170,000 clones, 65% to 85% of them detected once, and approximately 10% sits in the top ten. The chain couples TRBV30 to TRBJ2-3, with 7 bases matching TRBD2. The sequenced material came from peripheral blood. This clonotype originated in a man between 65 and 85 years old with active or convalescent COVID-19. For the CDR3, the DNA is TGTGCCTGGAGCTTAACTAGCGTAACAGATACGCAGTATTTT. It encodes CAWSLTSVTDTQYF. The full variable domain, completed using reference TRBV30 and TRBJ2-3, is SQTIHQWPATLVQPVGSPLSLECTVEGTSNPNLYWYRQAAGRGLQLLFYSVGIGQISSEVPQNLSASRPQDRQFILSSKKLLLSDSGFYLCAWSLTSVTDTQYFGPGTRLTVL.